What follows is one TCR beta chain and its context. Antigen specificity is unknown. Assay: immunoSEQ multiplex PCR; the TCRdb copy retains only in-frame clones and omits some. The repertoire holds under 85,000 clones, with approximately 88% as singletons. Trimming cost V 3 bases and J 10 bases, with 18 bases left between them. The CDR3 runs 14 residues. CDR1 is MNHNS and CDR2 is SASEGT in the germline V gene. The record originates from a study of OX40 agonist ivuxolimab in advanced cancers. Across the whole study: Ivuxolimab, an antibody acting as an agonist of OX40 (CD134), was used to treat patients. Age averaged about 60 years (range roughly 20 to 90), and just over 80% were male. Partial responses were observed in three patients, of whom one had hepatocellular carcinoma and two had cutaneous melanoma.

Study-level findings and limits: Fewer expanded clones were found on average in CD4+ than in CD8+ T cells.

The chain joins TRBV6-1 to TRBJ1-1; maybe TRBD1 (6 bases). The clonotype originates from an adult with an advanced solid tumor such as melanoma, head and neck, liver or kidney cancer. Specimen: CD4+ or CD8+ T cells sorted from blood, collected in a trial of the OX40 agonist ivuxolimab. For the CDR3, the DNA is TGTGCCAGCAGTGAGGGAGGGGGGCAGTATATAGCTTTCTTT. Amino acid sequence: CASSEGGGQYIAFF.